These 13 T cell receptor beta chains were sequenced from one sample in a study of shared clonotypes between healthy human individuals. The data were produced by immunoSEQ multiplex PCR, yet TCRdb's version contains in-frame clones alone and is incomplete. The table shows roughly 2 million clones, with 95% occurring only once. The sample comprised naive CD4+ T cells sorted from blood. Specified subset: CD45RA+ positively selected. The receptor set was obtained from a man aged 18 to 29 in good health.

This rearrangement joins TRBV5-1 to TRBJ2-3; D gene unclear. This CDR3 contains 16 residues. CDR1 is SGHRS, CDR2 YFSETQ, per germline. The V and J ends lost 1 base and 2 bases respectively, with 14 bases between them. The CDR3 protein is CASSLSGPRFTDTQYF. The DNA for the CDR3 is TGCGCCAGCAGCTTGTCCGGACCTAGGTTCACAGATACGCAGTATTTT.

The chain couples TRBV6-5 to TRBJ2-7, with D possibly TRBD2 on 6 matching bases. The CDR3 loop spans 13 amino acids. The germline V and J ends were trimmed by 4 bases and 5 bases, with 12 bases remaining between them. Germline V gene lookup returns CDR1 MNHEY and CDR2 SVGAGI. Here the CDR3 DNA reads TGTGCCAGCAGTTTAAGTTGGGGGGACGAGCAGTACTTC. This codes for CASSLSWGDEQYF.

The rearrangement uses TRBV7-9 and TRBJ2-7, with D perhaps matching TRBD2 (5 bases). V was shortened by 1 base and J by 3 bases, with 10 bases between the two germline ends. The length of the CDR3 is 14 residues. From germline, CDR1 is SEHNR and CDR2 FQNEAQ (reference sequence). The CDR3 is CASSLGASFYEQYF. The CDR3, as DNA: TGTGCCAGCAGCTTAGGCGCTAGCTTCTACGAGCAGTACTTC.

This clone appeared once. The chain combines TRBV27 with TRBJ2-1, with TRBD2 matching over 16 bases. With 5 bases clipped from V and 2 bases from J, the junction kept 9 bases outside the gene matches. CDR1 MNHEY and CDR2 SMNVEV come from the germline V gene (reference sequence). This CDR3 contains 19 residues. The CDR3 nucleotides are TGTGCCAGCAGTGGGGCCGGGACTAGCGGGAGGGGGGCCTACAATGAGCAGTTCTTC. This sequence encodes CASSGAGTSGRGAYNEQFF.

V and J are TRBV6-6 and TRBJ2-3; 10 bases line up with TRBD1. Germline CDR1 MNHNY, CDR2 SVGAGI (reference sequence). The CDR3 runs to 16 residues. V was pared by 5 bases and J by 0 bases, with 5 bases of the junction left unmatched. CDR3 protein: CASSPGQGVSTDTQYF. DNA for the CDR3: TGTGCCAGCAGTCCCGGACAGGGGGTCAGCACAGATACGCAGTATTTT.

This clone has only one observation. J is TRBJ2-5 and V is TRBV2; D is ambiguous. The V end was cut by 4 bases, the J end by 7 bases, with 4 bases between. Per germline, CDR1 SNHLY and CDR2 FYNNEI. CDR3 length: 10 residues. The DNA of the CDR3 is TGTGCCAGCAGTGCGCCGACCCAGTACTTC. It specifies CASSAPTQYF.

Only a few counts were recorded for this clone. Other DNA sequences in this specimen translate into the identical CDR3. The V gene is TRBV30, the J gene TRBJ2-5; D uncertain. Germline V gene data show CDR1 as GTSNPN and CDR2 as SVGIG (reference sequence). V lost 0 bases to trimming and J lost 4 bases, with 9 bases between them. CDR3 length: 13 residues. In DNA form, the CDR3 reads TGTGCCTGGAGTGTACGGGCCGGAGAGACCCAGTACTTC. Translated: CAWSVRAGETQYF.

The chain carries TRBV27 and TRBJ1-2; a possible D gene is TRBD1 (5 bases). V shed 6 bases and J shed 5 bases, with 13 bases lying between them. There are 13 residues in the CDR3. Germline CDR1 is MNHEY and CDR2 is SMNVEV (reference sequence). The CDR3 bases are TGTGCCAGCAGCGTCGTGGGGCCTTATGGCTACACCTTC. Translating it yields CASSVVGPYGYTF.

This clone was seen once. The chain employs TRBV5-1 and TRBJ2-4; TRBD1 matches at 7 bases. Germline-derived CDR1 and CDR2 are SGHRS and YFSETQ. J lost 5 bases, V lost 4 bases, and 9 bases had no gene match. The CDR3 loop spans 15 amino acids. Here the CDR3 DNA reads TGCGCCAGCAGCAACCGACAGGGTCTGGAAAACATTCAGTACTTC. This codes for CASSNRQGLENIQYF.

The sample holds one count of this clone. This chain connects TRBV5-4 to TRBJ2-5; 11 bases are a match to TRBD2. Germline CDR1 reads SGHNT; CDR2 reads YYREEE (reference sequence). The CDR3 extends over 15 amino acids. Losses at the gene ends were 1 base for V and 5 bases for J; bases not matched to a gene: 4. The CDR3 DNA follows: TGTGCCAGCAGCTTGACTAGCGGGAGTTTTGAGACCCAGTACTTC. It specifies CASSLTSGSFETQYF. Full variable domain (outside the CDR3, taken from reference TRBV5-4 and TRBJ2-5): ETGVTQSPTHLIKTRGQQVTLRCSSQSGHNTVSWYQQALGQGPQFIFQYYREEENGRGNFPPRFSGLQFPNYSSELNVNALELDDSALYLCASSLTSGSFETQYFGPGTRLLVL.

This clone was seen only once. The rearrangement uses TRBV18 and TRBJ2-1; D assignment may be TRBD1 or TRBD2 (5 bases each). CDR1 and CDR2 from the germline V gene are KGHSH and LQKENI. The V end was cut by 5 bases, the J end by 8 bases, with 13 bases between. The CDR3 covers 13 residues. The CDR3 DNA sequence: TGTGCCAGCTCATGGGGGTCTGGGGATGAGCAGTTCTTC. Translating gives CASSWGSGDEQFF.

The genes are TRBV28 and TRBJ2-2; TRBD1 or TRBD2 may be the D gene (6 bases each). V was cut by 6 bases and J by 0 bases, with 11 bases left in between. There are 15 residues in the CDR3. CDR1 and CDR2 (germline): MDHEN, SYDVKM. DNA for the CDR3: TGTGCCAGCAGCCGAGGGGGGACGAACACCGGGGAGCTGTTTTTT. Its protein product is CASSRGGTNTGELFF.

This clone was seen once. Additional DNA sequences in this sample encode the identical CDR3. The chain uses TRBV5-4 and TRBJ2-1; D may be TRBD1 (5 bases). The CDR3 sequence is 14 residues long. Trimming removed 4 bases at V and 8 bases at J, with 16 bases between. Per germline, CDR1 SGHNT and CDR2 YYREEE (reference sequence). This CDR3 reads CASSAGLLGDEQFF. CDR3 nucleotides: TGTGCCAGCAGCGCCGGGCTCTTAGGGGATGAGCAGTTCTTC.